The table lists the clone carrying this T cell receptor (beta chain) with a few counts. The antigen is not known. TCRdb fed the reads into MiXCR, producing one record per CDR3 protein. The sample consists of about 830,000 distinct CDR3 sequences, about 30% of them appearing once. CDR1 and CDR2 from the germline V gene are SGHVS and FQNEAQ. The CDR3 is 13 residues long. V shed 4 bases and J 9 bases; nucleotides not matched to a gene: 8. The sample is drawn from a study of T cell repertoires in cytomegalovirus infection. This clonotype originated in a human donor in good health (CMV status not recorded). Some clones in this sample may be carry-over from other donors' samples. This chain links TRBV7-8 with TRBJ2-7; TRBD2 matches at 8 bases. Specimen: cultured CD8+ T cells from PBMCs, collected from culture after CMV antigen stimulation. CDR3 sequence: CASSSLSGEGQYV. DNA for the CDR3: TGTGCCAGCAGCTCGCTTAGCGGGGAAGGGCAGTACGTC.